The 13 T cell receptor beta chains below were found in one sample sequenced in a study of graft-versus-host responses after intestinal transplantation. The authors combined roughly 200,000 CFSE-labeled responder cells with roughly 200,000 irradiated, violet-dye-labeled stimulator cells in plates. Sequenced by immunoSEQ multiplex PCR; TCRdb stores in-frame clones only, minus some. The sample holds roughly 8,500 clones; 33% are singletons and the top ten take 2.5% to 3.5%. Sequenced here: alloreactive CD8+ T cells from a mixed lymphocyte reaction culture, sampled before transplantation. Subset here: CFSE-low proliferating T cells sorted from approximately six-day pre-transplant mixed lymphocyte reaction (GvH or HvG direction). These receptors were collected from a human patient who was an organ donor for intestinal transplantation.

The rearrangement links TRBV15 to TRBJ1-2; unclear D gene. The CDR3 sequence is 15 residues long. The ends were cut back, 2 bases at V and 1 base at J, with 11 bases in the middle. Germline lookup yields CDR1 LNHNV and CDR2 YYDKDF (reference sequence). The CDR3 coding sequence is TGTGCCACCAGCAGAACCTATGCCGGTAACTATGGCTACACCTTC. This sequence encodes CATSRTYAGNYGYTF.

This clone has just a few counts. This chain links TRBV7-9 with TRBJ2-7; 7 bases are shared with TRBD2. V was pared by 1 base and J by 0 bases, with 6 bases of the junction left unmatched. The CDR3 is made up of 16 amino acids. Germline assignment: CDR1 SEHNR and CDR2 FQNEAQ (reference sequence). This CDR3 reads CASSLVLQRDSYEQYF. The CDR3, as DNA: TGTGCCAGCAGCTTAGTACTGCAGCGGGACTCCTACGAGCAGTACTTC.

This clone was seen a handful of times. V usage is TRBV5-4 and J usage is TRBJ2-3, with D maybe TRBD1 (5 bases). V was shortened by 3 bases and J by 0 bases, with 8 bases between the two germline ends. The CDR3 spans 14 residues. CDR1 is SGHNT, CDR2 YYREEE, per germline (reference sequence). CDR3 in DNA: TGTGCCAGCAGCTCGACAGCTAGCACAGATACGCAGTATTTT. Translated, it gives CASSSTASTDTQYF.

The V gene is TRBV27, the J gene TRBJ1-2, with 10 positions matching TRBD1. The CDR3 length is 15 residues. V shed 5 bases, J shed 2 bases, and the junction held 5 bases outside the gene matches. From germline, CDR1 is MNHEY and CDR2 SMNVEV (reference sequence). The CDR3 here is CASSPSGQGNYGYTF. The CDR3 region has the DNA TGTGCCAGCAGTCCTTCGGGACAGGGGAACTATGGCTACACCTTC.

The chain has TRBV20-1 and TRBJ1-2, with 8 bases identical to TRBD1. Germline V gene lookup returns CDR1 DFQATT and CDR2 SNEGSKA (reference sequence). The J segment lost 8 bases and the V segment lost 7 bases, leaving 6 bases of the junction unmatched. This CDR3 has 11 residues. The CDR3 loop is CSGPTGVGYTF. The DNA of the CDR3 is TGCAGTGGCCCGACAGGGGTCGGCTACACCTTC.

Within the sample, this clone is medium-sized. The rearrangement links TRBV9 to TRBJ2-7; D may be TRBD2 (7 bases). Trimming removed 4 bases from V and 7 bases from J, with 18 bases in between. There are 14 residues in the CDR3. Per the germline V gene, CDR1 is SGDLS and CDR2 is YYNGEE. DNA for the CDR3: TGTGCCAGCAGCTTACAGGGTCGGGGAGGGGAGCAGTACTTC. Encoded protein: CASSLQGRGGEQYF.

This clone is medium-sized by share. The chain recombines TRBV4-3 with TRBJ2-7; perhaps TRBD2 as D (5 bases). CDR1 and CDR2 (germline): LGHNA, YSLEER. Trimming took off 5 bases at V and 2 bases at J, with 13 bases between the two ends. The CDR3 sequence is 14 residues long. For the CDR3, the DNA is TGCGCCAGCAGCTCCGGACTGGAAGCCTACGAGCAGTACTTC. It codes for CASSSGLEAYEQYF.

V and J are TRBV27 and TRBJ2-7; TRBD1 matches at 8 bases. This CDR3 has 13 amino acids. The germline CDR1 and CDR2 sequences are MNHEY and SMNVEV (reference sequence). Losses at the gene ends were 5 bases for V and 1 base for J; bases not matched to a gene: 1. The CDR3 reads CASSTGGSYEQYF. CDR3 DNA sequence: TGTGCCAGCAGTACAGGGGGTTCCTACGAGCAGTACTTC.

By share, this clone counts as medium-sized. This sequence joins TRBV4-2 and TRBJ2-6, with 7 bases fitting TRBD2. The V and J ends lost 0 bases and 2 bases, in that order; junction bases with no gene match: 1. Germline V gene sequence: CDR1 LGHNA, CDR2 YNFKEQ. This CDR3 spans 16 amino acids. The CDR3 DNA reads as TGTGCCAGCAGCCAAGATGGGGGGGCTGGGGCCAACGTCCTGACTTTC. This gives the protein CASSQDGGAGANVLTF.

This clone turned up a few times. CDR3 residues: CASSLGRNTEAFF. As DNA, the CDR3 is TGTGCCAGCAGTTTGGGGCGGAACACTGAAGCTTTCTTT. This chain uses TRBV28 with TRBJ1-1; D perhaps matches TRBD1 (5 bases). CDR3 length: 13 amino acids. V was cut by 3 bases and J by 1 base, with 6 bases left in between. Germline lookup yields CDR1 MDHEN and CDR2 SYDVKM. The full variable domain, completed using reference TRBV28 and TRBJ1-1, is DVKVTQSSRYLVKRTGEKVFLECVQDMDHENMFWYRQDPGLGLRLIYFSYDVKMKEKGDIPEGYSVSREKKERFSLILESASTNQTSMYLCASSLGRNTEAFFGQGTRLTVV.

This chain uses TRBV6-1 with TRBJ2-7; TRBD1 matches at 8 bases. The CDR3 is 14 residues long. Per the germline V gene, CDR1 is MNHNS and CDR2 is SASEGT. V was clipped by 8 bases and J by 4 bases; unmatched bases: 10. This CDR3 is CASAGQVRTYEQYF. CDR3 DNA: TGTGCCAGCGCGGGACAGGTAAGGACGTACGAGCAGTACTTC.

This chain links TRBV6-1 with TRBJ2-1; 7 bases map to TRBD1. J gave up 12 bases and V 7 bases, and 12 bases lay outside the gene matches. Germline CDR1 is MNHNS and CDR2 is SASEGT. The CDR3 consists of 13 residues. For the CDR3, the DNA is TGTGCCAGCATTAGGGGGCGCAAGTTTCGGCAGTTCTTC. Amino acid sequence: CASIRGRKFRQFF.

This clone counts as medium-sized. The chain recombines TRBV10-1 with TRBJ1-2, with D tentatively TRBD1 (6 bases). Germline V gene data show CDR1 as WNHNN and CDR2 as SYGVQD (reference sequence). V shed 4 bases and J shed 5 bases, with 23 bases lying between them. CDR3 size: 17 residues. The CDR3, as DNA: TGCGCCAGCAGTGCCAAGGACAGTACCAACATAGGGTATGGCTACACCTTC. This encodes CASSAKDSTNIGYGYTF.